This T cell receptor (beta chain) was recorded in a study of blood T cell repertoires in COVID-19. Measured with immunoSEQ multiplex PCR; TCRdb has only the in-frame clones, and not every one. The sample records about 200,000 clones, 70% to 90% being singletons. After removal of 5 bases from V and 3 bases from J, the junction contained 6 bases not matched to a gene. The CDR3 is made up of 15 amino acids. Germline values: CDR1 MDHEN, CDR2 SYDVKM. The sample was peripheral blood. The receptor was isolated from a woman older than 75 with acute or convalescent COVID-19. The V and J genes are TRBV28 and TRBJ2-4, with 8 bases identical to TRBD2. The CDR3 loop reads CASSVGGTSKNIQYF. CDR3 nucleotides: TGTGCCAGCAGTGTGGGCGGGACTAGCAAAAACATTCAGTACTTC. Full variable domain (rest looked up from reference TRBV28 and TRBJ2-4): DVKVTQSSRYLVKRTGEKVFLECVQDMDHENMFWYRQDPGLGLRLIYFSYDVKMKEKGDIPEGYSVSREKKERFSLILESASTNQTSMYLCASSVGGTSKNIQYFGAGTRLSVL.